This T cell receptor beta chain is from a study of blood T cell repertoires in COVID-19. For the study at large: Sources were T cells, B-cell-depleted T cells, or PBMCs; the material itself was cDNA or gDNA.

Germline V lookup: CDR1 SGHKS, CDR2 YYEKEE (reference sequence). CDR3 length: 15 amino acids. Unmatched junction bases numbered 9, after V lost 4 bases and J lost 4 bases. The table came from immunoSEQ multiplex PCR; TCRdb's copy has only in-frame clones and leaves some out. The sample lists about 71,000 clones, 82% occurring once. Sequencing input: peripheral blood. The chain is built from TRBV5-5 and TRBJ1-2, with 8 nucleotides matching TRBD1. This clonotype was obtained from a woman over 75 with acute or convalescent COVID-19. The CDR3 loop is CASSAGQAKGYGYTF. The CDR3 bases are TGTGCCAGCAGCGCGGGACAGGCCAAGGGCTATGGCTACACCTTC. Looking up the rest from reference TRBV5-5 and TRBJ1-2 gives the full variable domain: DAGVTQSPTHLIKTRGQQVTLRCSPISGHKSVSWYQQVLGQGPQFIFQYYEKEERGRGNFPDRFSARQFPNYSSELNVNALLLGDSALYLCASSAGQAKGYGYTFGSGTRLTVV.